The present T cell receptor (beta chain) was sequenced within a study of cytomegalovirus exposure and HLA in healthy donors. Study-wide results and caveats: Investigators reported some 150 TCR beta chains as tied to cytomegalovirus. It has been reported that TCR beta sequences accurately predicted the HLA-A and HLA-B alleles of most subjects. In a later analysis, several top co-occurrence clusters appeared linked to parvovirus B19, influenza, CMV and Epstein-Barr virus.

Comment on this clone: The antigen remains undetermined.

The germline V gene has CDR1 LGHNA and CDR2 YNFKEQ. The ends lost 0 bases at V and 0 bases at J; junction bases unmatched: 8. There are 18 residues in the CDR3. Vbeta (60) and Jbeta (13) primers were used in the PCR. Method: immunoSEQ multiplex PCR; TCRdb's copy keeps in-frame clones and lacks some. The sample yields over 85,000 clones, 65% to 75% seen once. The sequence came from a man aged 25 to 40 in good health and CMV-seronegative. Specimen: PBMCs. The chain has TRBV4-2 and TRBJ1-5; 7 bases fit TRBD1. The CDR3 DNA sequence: TGTGCCAGCAGCCAAGAACAGGGGTTAGGGCATAGCAATCAGCCCCAGCATTTT. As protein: CASSQEQGLGHSNQPQHF.